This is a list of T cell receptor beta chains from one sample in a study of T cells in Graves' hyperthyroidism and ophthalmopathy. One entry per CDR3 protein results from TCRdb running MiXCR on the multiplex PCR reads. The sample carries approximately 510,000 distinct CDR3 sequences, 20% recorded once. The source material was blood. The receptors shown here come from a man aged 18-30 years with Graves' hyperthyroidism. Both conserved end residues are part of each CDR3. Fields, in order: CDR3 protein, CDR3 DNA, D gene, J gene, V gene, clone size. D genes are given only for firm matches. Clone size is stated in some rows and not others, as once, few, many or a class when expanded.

CASSSGTGSTEAFF | TGTGCCAGCAGCTCAGGTACAGGGAGCACTGAAGCTTTCTTT | NA | TRBJ1-1 | TRBV7-6 | many
CSATGTSEETQYF | TGCAGTGCCACCGGGACTAGCGAAGAGACCCAGTACTTC | TRBD2 | TRBJ2-5 | TRBV20-1 | many
CASKDSVLNTEAFF | TGCGCCAGCAAGGACAGCGTTTTGAACACTGAAGCTTTCTTT | NA | TRBJ1-1 | TRBV5-1 | few
CASSQGVRAEAFF | TGTGCCAGCAGTCAGGGGGTTCGGGCTGAAGCTTTCTTT | TRBD1 | TRBJ1-1 | TRBV12-3/TRBV12-4 | many
CSAAVHSSGNTIYF | TGCAGTGCTGCCGTTCACAGCTCTGGAAACACCATATATTTT | NA | TRBJ1-3 | TRBV20-1 | NA
CASSPRTGWDEQYF | TGTGCCAGCTCACCAAGGACAGGGTGGGACGAGCAGTACTTC | TRBD1 | TRBJ2-7 | TRBV18 | NA
CSASPTSGGAGGTGELFF | TGCAGTGCTTCCCCGACTAGCGGGGGGGCGGGTGGCACCGGGGAGCTGTTTTTT | TRBD2 | TRBJ2-2 | TRBV20-1 | few
CASSVSDGNQPQHF | TGTGCCAGCAGCGTATCGGACGGCAATCAGCCCCAGCATTTT | NA | TRBJ1-5 | TRBV9 | many
CASSPYLTDRGEPQHF | TGTGCCAGCAGTCCCTACTTGACCGATCGGGGGGAGCCCCAGCATTTT | NA | TRBJ1-5 | TRBV28 | few
CAMVGTAREQYF | TGTGCAATGGTGGGAACGGCCCGCGAGCAGTACTTC | NA | TRBJ2-7 | TRBV2 | NA
CASSLEPNEKLFF | TGCGCCAGCAGCTTGGAACCTAATGAAAAACTGTTTTTT | NA | TRBJ1-4 | TRBV5-1 | many
CASARQGDYGYTF | TGTGCCAGCGCCCGACAGGGGGACTATGGCTACACCTTC | TRBD1 | TRBJ1-2 | TRBV6-1 | NA
CASSPFAGGYGYTF | TGTGCCAGCAGTCCCTTTGCAGGGGGATATGGCTACACCTTC | TRBD1 | TRBJ1-2 | TRBV27 | many
CSAMGDSNQPQHF | TGCAGTGCTATGGGGGATAGCAATCAGCCCCAGCATTTT | NA | TRBJ1-5 | TRBV20-1 | few
CSANGLAGVSYEQYF | TGCAGTGCCAATGGTCTAGCGGGGGTTTCCTACGAGCAGTACTTC | TRBD2 | TRBJ2-7 | TRBV20-1 | NA
CASSLSPRTSSSYEQYF | TGCGCCAGCAGCTTGTCACCCAGGACATCAAGCTCCTACGAGCAGTACTTC | NA | TRBJ2-7 | TRBV5-1 | NA
CASSPELGTVPQHF | TGTGCCAGCTCCCCGGAGTTAGGGACGGTGCCCCAGCATTTT | NA | TRBJ1-5 | TRBV28 | NA
CASSEARRDGHTF | TGTGCCAGCAGTGAAGCGCGGAGGGATGGCCACACCTTC | NA | TRBJ1-2 | TRBV2 | many
CASSPGQYRDYEQYF | TGTGCCAGCAGCCCCGGGCAGTACAGGGACTACGAGCAGTACTTC | NA | TRBJ2-7 | TRBV12-3/TRBV12-4 | many
CASSTILRDRVNEAFF | TGTGCCAGTAGTACCATCCTCCGGGACAGGGTAAATGAAGCTTTCTTT | TRBD1 | TRBJ1-1 | TRBV19 | few
CASSEYSGEVYGYTF | TGTGCCAGCAGTGAATATTCGGGGGAGGTCTATGGCTACACCTTC | NA | TRBJ1-2 | TRBV25-1 | NA
CATTSGSYGYTF | TGTGCCACCACGAGTGGTAGCTATGGCTACACCTTC | NA | TRBJ1-2 | TRBV28 | many
CASSLAGHANTEAFF | TGTGCCAGCAGCTTAGCGGGGCACGCGAACACTGAAGCTTTCTTT | NA | TRBJ1-1 | TRBV11-1 | NA
CASSYSLRGTGELFF | TGTGCCAGCAGTTACTCGTTAAGGGGAACCGGGGAGCTGTTTTTT | NA | TRBJ2-2 | TRBV6-5 | many
CASSPLGGRSSYEQYF | TGTGCCAGCAGCCCCCTGGGAGGACGAAGCTCCTACGAGCAGTACTTC | NA | TRBJ2-7 | TRBV14 | NA
CASSLFPGHNYGYTF | TGCGCCAGCAGCTTGTTCCCGGGACACAACTATGGCTACACCTTC | NA | TRBJ1-2 | TRBV5-1 | many
CASRDTLYQPQHF | TGTGCCAGCAGGGACACCCTCTATCAGCCCCAGCATTTT | NA | TRBJ1-5 | TRBV28 | NA
CASSPGPRPQHF | TGTGCCAGCAGTCCCGGGCCCCGGCCCCAGCATTTT | NA | TRBJ1-5 | TRBV12-3/TRBV12-4 | many
CASGRSSGNTIYF | TGTGCCAGTGGGCGATCCTCTGGAAACACCATATATTTT | NA | TRBJ1-3 | TRBV19 | NA
CASSSTSTDYEQYF | TGTGCCAGCAGCTCCACCTCGACAGACTACGAGCAGTACTTC | NA | TRBJ2-7 | TRBV7-9 | many
CASSFERQGLRGYTF | TGTGCCAGCAGTTTCGAGAGACAGGGTTTAAGGGGCTACACCTTC | TRBD1 | TRBJ1-2 | TRBV12-3/TRBV12-4 | many
CASSRTGAYQPQHF | TGTGCCAGCAGTCGGACAGGGGCTTATCAGCCCCAGCATTTT | TRBD1 | TRBJ1-5 | TRBV12-3/TRBV12-4 | many
CASSPRTVGEQYF | TGTGCCAGCAGTCCCCGGACAGTGGGGGAGCAGTACTTC | NA | TRBJ2-7 | TRBV6-1 | many
CASSPRGLRNTEAFF | TGTGCCAGCAGCCCGAGGGGGCTCCGGAACACTGAAGCTTTCTTT | TRBD1 | TRBJ1-1 | TRBV12-3/TRBV12-4 | many
CASSLQNSYEQYF | TGTGCCAGCAGTTTGCAAAACTCCTACGAGCAGTACTTC | NA | TRBJ2-7 | TRBV12-3/TRBV12-4 | NA
CSARDLGDSGRGEAFF | TGCAGTGCTAGAGATTTAGGGGACAGCGGCAGGGGTGAAGCTTTCTTT | TRBD1 | TRBJ1-1 | TRBV20-1 | NA
CASSKTSGTEAFF | TGTGCCAGCAGTAAGACCTCGGGCACTGAAGCTTTCTTT | NA | TRBJ1-1 | TRBV6-1 | NA
CASSLSYSGGIYNEQFF | TGTGCCAGCAGTTTATCATATAGCGGGGGGATCTACAATGAGCAGTTCTTC | TRBD2 | TRBJ2-1 | TRBV27 | few
CSARDRGTEAFF | TGCAGTGCTAGGGACAGGGGCACTGAAGCTTTCTTT | TRBD1 | TRBJ1-1 | TRBV20-1 | many
CASSGPPSANTGELFF | TGTGCCAGCAGTGGGCCCCCTAGCGCCAACACCGGGGAGCTGTTTTTT | NA | TRBJ2-2 | TRBV12-3/TRBV12-4 | NA
CASSQPGQRQPQHF | TGTGCCAGCAGTCAACCAGGGCAGCGGCAGCCCCAGCATTTT | NA | TRBJ1-5 | TRBV28 | NA
CASSPQAGQGGNEQFF | TGTGCCAGCAGCCCGCAAGCGGGACAGGGTGGCAATGAGCAGTTCTTC | TRBD1 | TRBJ2-1 | TRBV28 | NA
CASSVRDRGGYTF | TGTGCCAGCAGTGTCCGGGACAGGGGTGGCTACACCTTC | TRBD1 | TRBJ1-2 | TRBV6-1 | NA
CASSHSDSNQPQHF | TGTGCCAGCAGCCACAGCGATAGCAATCAGCCCCAGCATTTT | NA | TRBJ1-5 | TRBV28 | NA
CASSYSTGASTDTQYF | TGTGCCAGCAGTTACTCGACAGGTGCTAGCACAGATACGCAGTATTTT | NA | TRBJ2-3 | TRBV6-2/TRBV6-3 | few
CATSDSNDAYGYTF | TGTGCCACCAGTGATAGTAACGACGCATATGGCTACACCTTC | NA | TRBJ1-2 | TRBV24-1 | many
CGATGYDYGYTF | TGCGGAGCGACAGGGTATGACTATGGCTACACCTTC | TRBD1 | TRBJ1-2 | TRBV29-1 | many
CASTTNNGYGYTF | TGTGCCAGCACCACCAACAACGGCTATGGCTACACCTTC | NA | TRBJ1-2 | TRBV12-3/TRBV12-4 | many
CASRPVLNTEAFF | TGCGCCAGCAGACCCGTTCTGAACACTGAAGCTTTCTTT | NA | TRBJ1-1 | TRBV5-1 | many
CASSEAASISGNTIYF | TGTGCCAGCAGTGAAGCGGCATCCATCTCTGGAAACACCATATATTTT | NA | TRBJ1-3 | TRBV6-1 | many
CAISETEGYTF | TGTGCCATCAGTGAGACAGAAGGCTACACCTTC | NA | TRBJ1-2 | TRBV10-3 | NA
CASSFSPDSTYEQYF | TGTGCCAGCAGCTTCTCCCCGGACAGCACCTACGAGCAGTACTTC | NA | TRBJ2-7 | TRBV7-8 | many
CASSFGGGQGAGGYTF | TGTGCCAGCAGTTTTGGGGGAGGACAGGGGGCTGGGGGCTACACCTTC | TRBD1 | TRBJ1-2 | TRBV12-3/TRBV12-4 | NA
CASSFGLSRQETQYF | TGTGCCAGCAGCTTTGGACTAAGCAGGCAAGAGACCCAGTACTTC | NA | TRBJ2-5 | TRBV5-6 | few
CASSPSGARGAEAFF | TGTGCCAGCAGCCCCTCCGGGGCGCGGGGCGCTGAAGCTTTCTTT | NA | TRBJ1-1 | TRBV9 | NA